A single sample is the source of the 16 T cell receptor beta chains below, sequenced in a study of blood T cell repertoires in COVID-19. The assay was immunoSEQ multiplex PCR, and TCRdb's table has in-frame clones only and misses some. Altogether approximately 200,000 clones are present, 80% to 85% being singletons, with the ten largest covering 10% to 13%. The sequenced sample consisted of peripheral blood. The receptors shown here come from a woman aged 80 or over with COVID-19, enrolled during active disease.

The rearrangement uses TRBV19 and TRBJ1-1; D is possibly TRBD1 (6 bases). V lost 4 bases, J lost 0 bases, and 9 bases lay in between. In germline, CDR1 is LNHDA, CDR2 SQIVND (reference sequence). This CDR3 region has 14 residues. The CDR3 nucleotides are TGTGCCAGTAGTAGCAGACAGGTGAACACTGAAGCTTTCTTT. Translated: CASSSRQVNTEAFF.

The chain uses TRBV11-3 and TRBJ2-1; TRBD2 agrees at 8 bases. CDR1 is SGHNT, CDR2 YENEEA, per germline. The CDR3 runs 15 residues. V gave up 5 bases and J gave up 2 bases; unmatched junction bases: 5. CDR3 coding DNA: TGTGCCAGCAGCCGCGGGGGGCCAGCCTACAATGAGCAGTTCTTC. It is translated as CASSRGGPAYNEQFF.

Comment on this clone: The identical CDR3 is also encoded by other nucleotide sequences in the sample. The V gene is TRBV12-3 or TRBV12-4, the J gene TRBJ1-5; D is uncertain. The CDR3 loop spans 13 amino acids. V was clipped by 5 bases and J by 1 base, with 6 bases between them. Written as DNA, the CDR3 is TGTGCCAGCAGTGGGCAGAGCAATCAGCCCCAGCATTTT. Translation gives CASSGQSNQPQHF.

V gene TRBV19 combines with J gene TRBJ1-3; D is undetermined. This CDR3 has 14 residues. Per the germline V gene, CDR1 is LNHDA and CDR2 is SQIVND (reference sequence). V was shortened by 7 bases and J by 7 bases, with 17 bases between the two germline ends. The CDR3 region is CASTAGSTGNTIYF. Written as DNA, the CDR3 is TGTGCCAGTACTGCCGGGTCGACGGGGAACACCATATATTTT.

The chain links TRBV6-5 to TRBJ1-2, with D maybe TRBD1 (5 bases). The CDR3 runs to 15 residues. The V and J ends lost 0 bases and 6 bases respectively, with 14 bases between them. CDR1 is MNHEY, CDR2 SVGAGI, per germline. The CDR3 DNA reads TGTGCCAGCAGTTACTCGATAGGCAGGGCTGATGGCTACACCTTC. Its translation is CASSYSIGRADGYTF.

This clone was seen more than once but under ten times. This chain joins TRBV11-3 and TRBJ2-5; maybe TRBD2 (6 bases). The germline V and J ends were trimmed by 3 bases and 3 bases, with 20 bases remaining between them. The CDR3 is 17 residues long. Germline V gene data show CDR1 as SGHNT and CDR2 as YENEEA. CDR3 sequence (DNA): TGTGCCAGCAGCTTGGGAACCGGGAGACCATTCGAAGAGACCCAGTACTTC. Its translation: CASSLGTGRPFEETQYF. Based on the CDR3 plus reference TRBV11-3 and TRBJ2-5, the full variable domain is EAGVVQSPRYKIIEKKQPVAFWCNPISGHNTLYWYLQNLGQGPELLIRYENEEAVDDSQLPKDRFSAERLKGVDSTLKIQPAELGDSAVYLCASSLGTGRPFEETQYFGPGTRLLVL.

The chain's CDR3 is CASSPQGDGELFF. The CDR3 DNA follows: TGTGCCAGCAGTCCACAGGGAGACGGGGAGCTGTTTTTT. The chain is built from TRBV12-3 or TRBV12-4 and TRBJ2-2, with D possibly being TRBD1 (6 bases). The V and J ends lost 5 bases and 7 bases respectively, with 11 bases between them. The CDR3 runs to 13 residues.

This chain joins TRBV21-1 and TRBJ2-7; the DNA was not compared with TRBD1, the D call given in the table. TRBV21-1 has pseudogene status. The CDR3 length is 13 residues. The chain's CDR3 is CASSIDREDEQYV. The DNA for the CDR3 is TGTGCCAGCAGCATCGACAGGGAAGACGAGCAGTACGTC.

The rearrangement links TRBV6-4 to TRBJ1-3; 9 bases fit TRBD1. V dropped 8 bases and J dropped 8; count of bases not matched to a gene: 16. Germline CDR1 is MRHNA and CDR2 is SNTAGT. CDR3 size: 16 residues. CDR3 DNA: TGTGCCAGCGTTACCGGGACAGGGCGGACGGTGGACACCATATATTTT. Protein product: CASVTGTGRTVDTIYF.

The chain carries TRBV9 and TRBJ2-5, with 10 nucleotides matching TRBD2. CDR3 length: 17 amino acids. The V and J ends lost 0 bases and 5 bases, in that order; junction bases with no gene match: 10. Germline V CDR1 and CDR2: SGDLS, YYNGEE. DNA for the CDR3: TGTGCCAGCAGCGTAGGTCTAGCGGGGGCTCGGGGGGAGACCCAGTACTTC. Amino acids: CASSVGLAGARGETQYF.

This chain uses TRBV14 with TRBJ2-5; no firm D call. Deletions cut 6 bases from V and 3 bases from J, with 11 bases between. Germline CDR1 reads SGHDN; CDR2 reads FVKESK. This CDR3 comprises 13 residues. CDR3 nucleotide sequence: TGTGCCAGCAGAGCCTTGTCCGAAGAGACCCAGTACTTC. Residues: CASRALSEETQYF.

This clone was counted a few times. The chain employs TRBV19 and TRBJ1-1; D is uncertain. The CDR3 contains 16 residues. Germline-derived CDR1 and CDR2 are LNHDA and SQIVND (reference sequence). V lost 3 bases to trimming and J lost 5 bases, with 19 bases between them. CDR3 residues: CASSIRVERADTEAFF. The CDR3 DNA is TGTGCCAGTAGTATCCGGGTGGAGCGTGCGGATACTGAAGCTTTCTTT.

The genes are TRBV18 and TRBJ1-2; D is unclear. The CDR3 runs 12 residues. Trimming removed 3 bases from V and 8 bases from J, with 10 bases in between. The germline CDR1 and CDR2 sequences are KGHSH and LQKENI. CDR3 coding DNA: TGTGCCAGCTCACCCCCACATGAAGGCTACACCTTC. This codes for CASSPPHEGYTF.

V usage is TRBV5-1 and J usage is TRBJ1-5; 8 bases are a match to TRBD1. This CDR3 comprises 15 residues. The trim removed 4 bases at V and 2 bases at J, leaving 5 bases unmatched. Germline V gene data show CDR1 as SGHRS and CDR2 as YFSETQ. CDR3 region: CASSPQGAGNQPQHF. In DNA form, the CDR3 reads TGCGCCAGCAGCCCGCAGGGGGCAGGCAATCAGCCCCAGCATTTT. The full variable domain, completed using reference TRBV5-1 and TRBJ1-5, is KAGVTQTPRYLIKTRGQQVTLSCSPISGHRSVSWYQQTPGQGLQFLFEYFSETQRNKGNFPGRFSGRQFSNSRSEMNVSTLELGDSALYLCASSPQGAGNQPQHFGDGTRLSIL.

The V gene is TRBV7-9, the J gene TRBJ1-1; 7 bases map to TRBD1. CDR3 length equals 12 residues. Germline V lookup: CDR1 SEHNR, CDR2 FQNEAQ (reference sequence). Losses at the gene ends were 7 bases for V and 11 bases for J; bases not matched to a gene: 10. CDR3 in DNA: TGTGCCAGCAACTTCCCGACAGGGAATGCTTTCTTT. Translation gives CASNFPTGNAFF.

The rearrangement uses TRBV7-9 and TRBJ2-3, with a tentative D call TRBD1 (5 bases). Germline CDR1 SEHNR, CDR2 FQNEAQ (reference sequence). V was trimmed by 1 base and J by 6 bases, leaving 14 bases between them. This CDR3 is 15 amino acids long. The CDR3 spells CASSLGPRASDTQYF. The CDR3 DNA reads as TGTGCCAGCAGCTTAGGTCCCAGGGCGTCTGATACGCAGTATTTT.